These T cell receptor beta chains were read from a single sample in a study of blood T cell repertoires in COVID-19. TCRdb's copy holds only in-frame clones and misses some; the assay was immunoSEQ multiplex PCR. Among about 180,000 clones listed, 80% to 90% were seen once. The sample was peripheral blood. These receptors all stem from a man younger than 35 who had recovered from COVID-19. CDR3s include the opening cysteine and the closing phenylalanine or tryptophan. The order of the fields is J gene, clone size, D gene, V gene, CDR3 protein, CDR3 DNA. D genes are given only for firm matches. A clone size is listed for some rows: how often the clone was seen (once, few, many), or a class if it is expanded.

TRBJ2-1 | NA | NA | TRBV29-1 | CSTGTLNDEQFF | TGCAGCACCGGGACACTCAATGATGAGCAGTTCTTC
TRBJ2-2 | NA | TRBD2 | TRBV9 | CASTRTSLVDTGELFF | TGTGCCAGCACCCGGACTAGCCTCGTAGACACCGGGGAGCTGTTTTTT
TRBJ1-1 | once | TRBD1 | TRBV7-6 | CASSISQGGGTEAFF | TGTGCCAGCAGCATATCACAGGGGGGAGGGACTGAAGCTTTCTTT
TRBJ1-5 | NA | NA | TRBV28 | CASSSLPGRRAKGGQPQHF | TGTGCCAGCAGTTCGCTCCCGGGCCGCAGGGCCAAAGGCGGTCAGCCCCAGCATTTT
TRBJ2-3 | NA | TRBD1 | TRBV6-6 | CASSPGQGVTGTDTQYF | TGTGCCAGCAGTCCCGGACAGGGTGTTACTGGCACAGATACGCAGTATTTT
TRBJ1-6 | NA | NA | TRBV6-6 | CASSPRVGNSPLHF | TGTGCCAGCAGCCCCAGGGTAGGAAATTCACCCCTCCACTTT
TRBJ1-5 | NA | NA | TRBV28 | CASSLSGLRPQHF | TGTGCCAGCAGTTTATCTGGGCTTCGGCCCCAGCATTTT
TRBJ2-7 | NA | NA | TRBV2 | CASRHGGSYEQYF | TGTGCCAGTCGCCACGGCGGGTCCTACGAGCAGTACTTC
TRBJ1-2 | NA | TRBD1 | TRBV7-9 | CASSLRAGRGVLDGYTF | TGTGCCAGCAGCTTACGCGCGGGCAGGGGGGTTCTTGATGGCTACACCTTC
TRBJ1-5 | NA | NA | TRBV28 | CASSLPLGRGQPQHF | TGTGCCAGCAGTTTGCCTTTAGGTCGAGGTCAGCCCCAGCATTTT
TRBJ2-5 | NA | NA | TRBV10-3 | CATRGQGETQYF | TGTGCCACCAGGGGCCAGGGAGAGACCCAGTACTTC
TRBJ2-1 | NA | NA | TRBV29-1 | CSAQPGDEQFF | TGCAGCGCCCAGCCCGGGGATGAGCAGTTCTTC
TRBJ2-3 | NA | TRBD1 | TRBV28 | CASSTDREADTQYF | TGTGCCAGCAGTACGGACAGGGAAGCAGATACGCAGTATTTT
TRBJ2-6 | NA | NA | TRBV5-1 | CASSLAGGSGANVLTF | TGCGCCAGCAGCTTGGCCGGAGGCTCTGGGGCCAACGTCCTGACTTTC
TRBJ2-3 | once | NA | TRBV3-1/TRBV3-2 | CASSLLGAGTDTQYF | TGTGCCAGCAGCCTCCTGGGGGCGGGCACAGATACGCAGTATTTT
TRBJ2-6 | NA | NA | TRBV27 | CASSPWADASGANVLTF | TGTGCCAGCAGTCCCTGGGCCGACGCCTCTGGGGCCAACGTCCTGACTTTC
TRBJ2-7 | NA | TRBD1 | TRBV6-5 | CASTNRDSRTEQYF | TGTGCCAGCACCAACCGGGACAGTCGAACCGAGCAGTACTTC
TRBJ2-7 | NA | TRBD1 | TRBV7-9 | CASISPRTGDREQYF | TGTGCCAGCATCTCCCCCCGGACAGGGGACCGGGAGCAGTACTTC
TRBJ2-3 | NA | NA | TRBV18 | CASSPMDTARTDTQYF | TGTGCCAGCTCACCAATGGACACCGCTAGGACAGATACGCAGTATTTT
TRBJ2-1 | few | NA | TRBV10-1 | CASSESYSEQFF | TGCGCCAGCAGTGAGTCGTACAGCGAGCAGTTCTTC
TRBJ2-2 | NA | NA | TRBV4-2 | CASSQEGGRGNTGELFF | TGTGCCAGCAGCCAAGAAGGGGGTCGGGGAAACACCGGGGAGCTGTTTTTT
TRBJ2-3 | NA | NA | TRBV7-9 | CASSLQGGDTQYF | TGTGCCAGCAGCTTACAGGGGGGAGATACGCAGTATTTT
TRBJ2-1 | few | TRBD1 | TRBV4-3 | CASSQGVPGQGGYNEQFF | TGCGCCAGCAGCCAAGGGGTACCGGGACAGGGGGGGTACAATGAGCAGTTCTTC
TRBJ1-2 | NA | NA | TRBV9 | CASSSQEGYGYTF | TGTGCCAGCAGCTCCCAGGAAGGCTATGGCTACACCTTC
TRBJ2-1 | NA | TRBD1 | TRBV4-3 | CASSQGQGLYEQFF | TGCGCCAGCAGCCAAGGACAGGGGCTGTATGAGCAGTTCTTC
TRBJ1-1 | NA | NA | TRBV3-1/TRBV3-2 | CASSQLGDEAFF | TGTGCCAGCAGTCAGCTCGGGGATGAAGCTTTCTTT
TRBJ1-1 | NA | NA | TRBV18 | CASSPGRGNTEAFF | TGTGCCAGCTCACCCGGACGGGGGAACACTGAAGCTTTCTTT
TRBJ2-1 | many | NA | TRBV7-9 | CASSLTEQGEQFF | TGTGCCAGCAGCCTAACCGAACAGGGAGAGCAGTTCTTC
TRBJ1-1 | NA | NA | TRBV30 | CAWSRPNRERTEAFF | TGTGCCTGGAGCAGACCAAACAGGGAGAGAACTGAAGCTTTCTTT
TRBJ1-1 | NA | NA | TRBV28 | CASSLWGGGTEAFF | TGTGCCAGCAGTTTGTGGGGGGGAGGCACTGAAGCTTTCTTT
TRBJ1-2 | NA | TRBD1 | TRBV28 | CATATAGGLNYGYTF | TGTGCCACCGCTACGGCAGGGGGCCTTAACTATGGCTACACCTTC
TRBJ1-1 | few | NA | TRBV7-2 | CASHRGGSNTEAFF | TGTGCCAGCCACCGTGGGGGCAGCAACACTGAAGCTTTCTTT
TRBJ2-2 | NA | TRBD1 | TRBV7-9 | CASSLGQGEITGELFF | TGTGCCAGCAGCTTAGGACAGGGGGAAATCACCGGGGAGCTGTTTTTT
TRBJ1-2 | NA | NA | TRBV4-3 | CASSQDLGGVNTF | TGCGCCAGCAGCCAAGATCTAGGGGGTGTGAACACCTTC
TRBJ2-5 | NA | NA | TRBV3-1/TRBV3-2 | CASSQDRRRARETQYF | TGTGCCAGCAGCCAAGATCGGCGGAGGGCCCGGGAGACCCAGTACTTC
TRBJ2-7 | NA | NA | TRBV6-5 | CASSLSRKGFEQYF | TGTGCCAGCAGCCTCTCTCGGAAGGGGTTCGAGCAGTACTTC
TRBJ1-3 | NA | NA | TRBV6-4 | CASTDGRTYFVGNTIYF | TGTGCCAGCACTGACGGGCGGACTTACTTTGTGGGAAACACCATATATTTT
TRBJ1-2 | NA | TRBD1 | TRBV11-2 | CASSAGTGVGYTF | TGTGCCAGCAGCGCCGGGACAGGGGTTGGCTACACCTTC
TRBJ2-7 | NA | TRBD2 | TRBV10-3 | CATLEGLAGGGTLYEQYF | TGTGCCACATTAGAAGGGCTAGCGGGAGGTGGGACCCTCTACGAGCAGTACTTC
TRBJ2-3 | NA | TRBD2 | TRBV10-1 | CASSDPSGSGVYF | TGCGCCAGCAGTGACCCAAGCGGGAGTGGGGTGTATTTT
TRBJ1-1 | NA | NA | TRBV29-1 | CSVDNQGSTEAFF | TGCAGCGTTGATAATCAGGGATCCACTGAAGCTTTCTTT
TRBJ1-3 | once | NA | TRBV5-1 | CASSFGESAGNTIYF | TGCGCCAGCAGCTTTGGGGAGTCCGCTGGAAACACCATATATTTT
TRBJ1-5 | NA | NA | TRBV7-2 | CASSSNSGVLQPQHF | TGTGCCAGCAGCTCTAACTCAGGTGTTTTGCAGCCCCAGCATTTT
TRBJ2-7 | NA | TRBD2 | TRBV28 | CASTTRGLAGSNEQYF | TGTGCCAGCACTACCAGGGGACTAGCGGGATCTAACGAGCAGTACTTC
TRBJ2-7 | NA | NA | TRBV9 | CASSVAGAGYEQYF | TGTGCCAGCAGCGTAGCCGGTGCGGGGTACGAGCAGTACTTC
TRBJ2-1 | NA | TRBD1 | TRBV10-2 | CASSDRDRATNEQFF | TGCGCCAGCAGTGACCGTGACAGGGCCACCAATGAGCAGTTCTTC
TRBJ2-1 | NA | TRBD2 | TRBV11-2 | CASSRGGSGHNEQFF | TGTGCCAGCAGCCGCGGGGGAAGCGGCCACAATGAGCAGTTCTTC
TRBJ1-5 | NA | TRBD1 | TRBV2 | CASTGQGFNQPQHF | TGTGCCAGCACCGGACAGGGATTCAATCAGCCCCAGCATTTT
TRBJ2-7 | NA | NA | TRBV5-5 | CASSLPLRGREQYF | TGTGCCAGCAGCTTGCCCCTAAGGGGCCGCGAGCAGTACTTC
TRBJ1-1 | NA | TRBD1 | TRBV11-2 | CASSLTGVGTEAFF | TGTGCCAGCAGCCTGACAGGGGTGGGCACTGAAGCTTTCTTT